This T cell receptor beta chain was obtained from a study of beta chain features in type 1 diabetes. V lost 4 bases, J lost 0 bases, and 14 bases lay in between. Germline V CDR1 and CDR2: SGHDT, YYEEEE. The CDR3 is made up of 16 amino acids. This clone was detected a few times. The target antigen is unknown. Study results and limitations: Within each of all four CD4+ subsets, Type 1 diabetes patients had TCRB CDR3s that were moderately but significantly shorter.

Sequenced material consisted of expressed TCRB transcripts (all of the isolated RNA was reverse transcribed). Repertoires were generated with immunoSEQ multiplex PCR, while TCRdb's copy carries only in-frame clones and drops some. Here the sample spans a few hundred thousand clones, about a tenth being singletons. Sequencing was performed on naive CD4+ T cells from blood. The chain links TRBV5-6 to TRBJ2-1; possibly TRBD2 for D (7 bases). This clonotype was sampled from a man younger than 45 with type 1 diabetes. DNA of the CDR3: TGTGCCAGCAGCCCCTATCGGGGGGCCTCCTACAATGAGCAGTTCTTC. Translation: CASSPYRGASYNEQFF.